The present T cell receptor beta chain was sequenced within a study of shared clonotypes between healthy human individuals. General study results and limits: Sampling covered nothing but blood. Tissue TCR repertoires likely differ from those found in blood.

Only CD45RO-negative cells positively selected for CCR7 counted as naive CD8 cells, so terminally differentiated effector memory CD45RA+ cells were excluded. The run depth of the assay was deep. Measured with immunoSEQ multiplex PCR; TCRdb has only the in-frame clones, and not every one. The table records about 2 million clones, just under 95% of them present only once. With respect to this clone: Its antigen is not identified. Other DNA sequences in the sample encode the same CDR3.

The CDR3 consists of 14 residues. The V gene lost 0 bases and the J gene lost 2 bases, with 9 bases spanning the gap. The germline gives CDR1 SGHRS, CDR2 YFSETQ. Material: naive CD8+ T cells sorted from blood. The sequence was collected from a man in his late teens or twenties in good health. The chain couples TRBV5-1 to TRBJ2-7; a weak D match, TRBD1 (6 bases). This CDR3 is CASSLAGQTYEQYF. As DNA, the CDR3 is TGCGCCAGCAGCTTGGCAGGACAGACCTACGAGCAGTACTTC.